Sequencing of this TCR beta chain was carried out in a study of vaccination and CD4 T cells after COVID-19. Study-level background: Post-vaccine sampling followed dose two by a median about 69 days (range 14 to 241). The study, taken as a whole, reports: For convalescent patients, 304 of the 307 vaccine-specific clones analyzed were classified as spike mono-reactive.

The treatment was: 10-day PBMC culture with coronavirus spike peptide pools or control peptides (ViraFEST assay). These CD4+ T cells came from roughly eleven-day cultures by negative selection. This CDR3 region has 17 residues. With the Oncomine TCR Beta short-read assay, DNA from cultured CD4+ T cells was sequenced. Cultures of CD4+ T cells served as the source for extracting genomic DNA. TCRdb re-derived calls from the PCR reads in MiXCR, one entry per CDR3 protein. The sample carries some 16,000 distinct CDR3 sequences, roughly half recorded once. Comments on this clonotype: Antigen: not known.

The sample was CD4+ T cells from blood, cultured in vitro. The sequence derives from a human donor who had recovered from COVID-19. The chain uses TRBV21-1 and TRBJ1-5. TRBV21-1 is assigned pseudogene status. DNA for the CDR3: TGTGCCAGCAGCAATCTAAACAAATCCAATAGCAATCAGCCCCAGCATTTT. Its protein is CASSNLNKSNSNQPQHF.